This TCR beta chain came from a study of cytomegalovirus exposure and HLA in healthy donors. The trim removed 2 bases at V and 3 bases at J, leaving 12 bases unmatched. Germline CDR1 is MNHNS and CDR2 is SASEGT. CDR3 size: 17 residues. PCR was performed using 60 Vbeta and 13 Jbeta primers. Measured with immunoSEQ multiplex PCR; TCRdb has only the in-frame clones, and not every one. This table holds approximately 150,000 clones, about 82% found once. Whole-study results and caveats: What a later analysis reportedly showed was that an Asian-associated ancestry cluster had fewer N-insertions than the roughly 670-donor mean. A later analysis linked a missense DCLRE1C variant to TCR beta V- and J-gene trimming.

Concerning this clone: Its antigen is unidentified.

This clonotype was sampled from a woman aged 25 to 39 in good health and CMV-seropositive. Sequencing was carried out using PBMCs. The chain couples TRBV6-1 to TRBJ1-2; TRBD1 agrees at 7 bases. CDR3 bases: TGTGCCAGCAGTGAATACTTAATACAGGGGTCAGACTATGGCTACACCTTC. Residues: CASSEYLIQGSDYGYTF.